A single sample gave rise to the 20 T cell receptor beta chains below, sequenced in a study of regulatory and conventional T cells in RAG deficiency. The method was immunoSEQ multiplex PCR; TCRdb's version includes in-frame clones alone and lacks a portion of them. The sample includes roughly 30,000 clones, under 95% of them seen just once. The sorted regulatory T cells were CD4+, CD25-high and CD127-low, with genomic DNA sequenced. In addition, the sample was reused for a study of regulatory T cells. Per that paper: The PCR used 52 TRBV and 13 TRBJ primers.

The sample was Tregs sorted from blood. The receptors here all came from a human donor in good health.

The rearrangement links TRBV5-4 to TRBJ2-3; weak D call: TRBD2 (5 bases). CDR3 length equals 18 residues. Germline CDR1 reads SGHNT; CDR2 reads YYREEE (reference sequence). Trimming shortened V by 0 bases and J by 0 bases, and 17 bases separated the two germline ends. The CDR3: CASSLAPSSRGSTDTQYF. Here the CDR3 DNA reads TGTGCCAGCAGCTTGGCCCCCTCGAGCCGGGGTAGCACAGATACGCAGTATTTT.

This chain links TRBV30 with TRBJ1-4, with a possible D match to TRBD1 (5 bases). Germline V gene sequence: CDR1 GTSNPN, CDR2 SVGIG (reference sequence). The CDR3 loop spans 13 amino acids. Trimming removed 0 bases from V and 7 bases from J, with 9 bases in between. The CDR3 nucleotides are TGTGCCTGGAGTGTACGAGGGGTTGAAAAACTGTTTTTT. It specifies CAWSVRGVEKLFF.

This chain connects TRBV6-1 to TRBJ1-1; a possible D gene is TRBD1 (5 bases). Germline loops: CDR1 MNHNS, CDR2 SASEGT. The V gene lost 0 bases and the J gene lost 5 bases, with 10 bases spanning the gap. The CDR3 extends over 14 amino acids. This CDR3 is CASSEAGGRTEAFF. The DNA of the CDR3 is TGTGCCAGCAGTGAAGCTGGGGGAAGGACTGAAGCTTTCTTT.

The J gene is TRBJ2-7, the V gene TRBV7-2; tentative D call: TRBD1 (5 bases). Germline lookup yields CDR1 SGHTA and CDR2 FQGNSA. This CDR3 has 14 amino acids. Trimming took 4 bases from V and 4 from J, leaving 14 bases between them. CDR3 loop: CASSSVGPGYEQYF. As DNA, the CDR3 is TGTGCCAGCAGCTCGGTGGGGCCTGGTTACGAGCAGTACTTC.

This clone was recorded only once. J is TRBJ2-4 and V is TRBV5-4, with 7 bases lining up with TRBD1. Per the germline V gene, CDR1 is SGHNT and CDR2 is YYREEE (reference sequence). The J segment lost 13 bases and the V segment lost 4 bases, leaving 14 bases of the junction unmatched. This CDR3 has 14 residues. The CDR3 DNA reads TGTGCCAGCAGCGCCGGGACAGAGCCCTTTCTCCAGTACTTC. Amino acid sequence: CASSAGTEPFLQYF.

The chain employs TRBV5-6 and TRBJ1-4; D unclear. The ends were cut back, 2 bases at V and 7 bases at J, with 12 bases in the middle. The CDR3 runs to 14 residues. Looked up from germline, CDR1 is SGHDT and CDR2 is YYEEEE. The chain's CDR3 is CASSFWVEREKLFF. Written as DNA, the CDR3 is TGTGCCAGCAGCTTCTGGGTGGAGCGTGAAAAACTGTTTTTT.

The chain links TRBV5-1 to TRBJ2-1; 16 nucleotides agree with TRBD2. The CDR3 length is 20 residues. CDR1 and CDR2 from the germline V gene are SGHRS and YFSETQ. V shed 5 bases and J 2 bases; nucleotides not matched to a gene: 13. The CDR3 protein is CASSSRYTGLAGGPYNEQFF. The DNA of the CDR3 is TGCGCCAGCAGTTCCAGGTATACGGGACTAGCGGGGGGGCCCTACAATGAGCAGTTCTTC.

The rearrangement joins TRBV4-1 to TRBJ2-1, with 8 nucleotides matching TRBD2. The trim removed 2 bases at V and 4 bases at J, leaving 7 bases unmatched. This CDR3 has 16 amino acids. The V gene's germline CDR1 is MGHRA and CDR2 YSYEKL. The CDR3 sequence is CASSQRPAGDYNEQFF. The DNA for the CDR3 is TGCGCCAGCAGCCAAAGACCAGCGGGGGATTACAATGAGCAGTTCTTC.

This rearrangement joins TRBV10-2 to TRBJ2-7; D is undetermined. Germline V gene data show CDR1 as WSHSY and CDR2 as SAAADI. V was cut by 0 bases and J by 4 bases, with 4 bases left in between. The CDR3 totals 12 residues. CDR3 nucleotides: TGCGCCAGCAGTGAGTCGAGATACGAGCAGTACTTC. This translates into CASSESRYEQYF.

V is TRBV25-1 and J is TRBJ2-7; no clear D gene. Trimming removed 9 bases from V and 4 bases from J, with 10 bases in between. Germline CDR1 is MGHDK and CDR2 is SYGVNS. The CDR3 loop spans 11 amino acids. CDR3 bases: TGTGCCAGTTCCAAAGCATACGAGCAGTACTTC. Its translation: CASSKAYEQYF.

The CDR3 sequence: CASSYNRIPTDTQYF. The CDR3, as DNA: TGTGCCAGCAGTTATAACAGGATCCCCACAGATACGCAGTATTTT. The chain recombines TRBV27 with TRBJ2-3, with D possibly matching TRBD1 (5 bases). Trimming took off 4 bases at V and 2 bases at J, with 13 bases between the two ends. CDR3 length equals 15 residues. Germline V lookup: CDR1 MNHEY, CDR2 SMNVEV (reference sequence).

V is TRBV19 and J is TRBJ1-5; 7 nucleotides line up with TRBD1. Looked up from germline, CDR1 is LNHDA and CDR2 is SQIVND (reference sequence). The CDR3 is 16 amino acids. Germline trimming cut 8 bases from V and 4 bases from J; bases unmatched to any gene: 14. CDR3 loop: CASRPGTAIRNQPQHF. The CDR3 bases are TGTGCCAGTCGCCCCGGGACAGCGATACGGAATCAGCCCCAGCATTTT. The entire variable domain, with the rest obtained from reference TRBV19 and TRBJ1-5, is as follows: DGGITQSPKYLFRKEGQNVTLSCEQNLNHDAMYWYRQDPGQGLRLIYYSQIVNDFQKGDIAEGYSVSREKKESFPLTVTSAQKNPTAFYLCASRPGTAIRNQPQHFGDGTRLSIL.

CDR3 loop: CAWRFGEEKLFF. CDR3 nucleotide sequence: TGTGCCTGGAGATTCGGCGAGGAAAAACTGTTTTTT. The J gene is TRBJ1-4, the V gene TRBV30; D is unresolved. The CDR3 is 12 amino acids. The germline V and J ends were trimmed by 3 bases and 8 bases, with 10 bases remaining between them. Germline V gene data show CDR1 as GTSNPN and CDR2 as SVGIG (reference sequence).

This chain connects TRBV5-6 to TRBJ2-5, with 10 bases lining up with TRBD1. The CDR3 sequence is 15 residues long. Germline CDR1 and CDR2: SGHDT and YYEEEE. V was clipped by 0 bases and J by 3 bases; unmatched bases: 2. CDR3 protein: CASSLEGQGKETQYF. The CDR3, as DNA: TGTGCCAGCAGCTTGGAGGGACAGGGGAAAGAGACCCAGTACTTC.

This chain uses TRBV15 with TRBJ1-1; no clear D. There are 13 residues in the CDR3. Germline assignment: CDR1 LNHNV and CDR2 YYDKDF (reference sequence). V was trimmed by 1 base and J by 0 bases, leaving 3 bases between them. The CDR3 nucleotides are TGTGCCACCAGCAGAGTTATGAACACTGAAGCTTTCTTT. This codes for CATSRVMNTEAFF. Together with reference TRBV15 and TRBJ1-1, the CDR3 gives the full variable domain: DAMVIQNPRYQVTQFGKPVTLSCSQTLNHNVMYWYQQKSSQAPKLLFHYYDKDFNNEADTPDNFQSRRPNTSFCFLDIRSPGLGDTAMYLCATSRVMNTEAFFGQGTRLTVV.

This chain connects TRBV2 to TRBJ1-2; D is possibly TRBD1 (5 bases). Germline V lookup: CDR1 SNHLY, CDR2 FYNNEI. V was cut by 8 bases and J by 4 bases, with 8 bases left in between. This CDR3 is 11 amino acids long. In nucleotides, the CDR3 is TGTGCCAGCGGGACTCTCTATGGCTACACCTTC. Amino acids: CASGTLYGYTF.

The chain couples TRBV7-9 to TRBJ1-4, with D perhaps TRBD1 (5 bases). This CDR3 comprises 12 residues. Trimming pared 4 bases from V and 17 bases from J, leaving 17 bases between. Looked up from germline, CDR1 is SEHNR and CDR2 is FQNEAQ (reference sequence). Here the CDR3 reads CASSSGRGRGFF. The DNA of the CDR3 is TGTGCCAGCAGCTCCGGAAGGGGCCGGGGTTTTTTT.

The chain uses TRBV7-2 and TRBJ2-4, with 7 bases that match TRBD1. The CDR3 length is 15 residues. The V gene end was trimmed by 5 bases and the J gene end by 3 bases; junction bases not matched to a gene: 7. CDR1 SGHTA and CDR2 FQGNSA come from the germline V gene. The chain's CDR3 is CASSRRGQNKNIQYF. The CDR3 coding sequence is TGTGCCAGCAGCCGTCGGGGACAGAACAAAAACATTCAGTACTTC.

CDR3 in DNA: TGTGCCAGCAGCGTAGAGAGTGAGCAGTTCTTC. Amino acids: CASSVESEQFF. The V call is TRBV9, the J call TRBJ2-1; D is ambiguous. This CDR3 has 11 amino acids. Germline V gene data show CDR1 as SGDLS and CDR2 as YYNGEE. V was cut by 0 bases and J by 9 bases, with 4 bases left in between.

The V and J genes are TRBV5-1 and TRBJ1-1; the D is unclear. The CDR3 runs 13 residues. V lost 4 bases and J 7 bases, leaving 14 bases between the germline ends. Germline-derived CDR1 and CDR2 are SGHRS and YFSETQ. This CDR3 is CASSGPLAREAFF. The CDR3 DNA reads TGCGCCAGCAGCGGGCCTCTTGCCCGTGAAGCTTTCTTT.